The rows below give T cell receptor beta chains drawn from one sample of a study of human T cells and chemical hapten exposure. MiXCR, run by TCRdb on the RACE reads, gives a single entry per CDR3 protein. The sample lists about 110,000 distinct CDR3 sequences, 9.2% occurring once. The sample was whole blood, taken in connection with sensitization to the hapten diphenylcyclopropenone (DPC). These receptors were taken from a woman between 40 and 55 years old with alopecia areata. Some clones in this sample may be carry-over from other donors' samples. Both conserved end residues are part of each CDR3. A D gene is named only where the DNA matches it firmly. Not every row has a clone size; where given, it reads once, few, many or a size class.

V: TRBV7-9
J: TRBJ1-5
size: few
D: -
CDR3: CASSLDMGTSPQHF
DNA: TGTGCCAGCAGCTTAGATATGGGTACCTCGCCCCAGCATTTT

V: TRBV4-1
J: TRBJ1-5
size: many
D: -
CDR3: CASSPRGGNQPQHF
DNA: TGCGCCAGCAGCCCCCGGGGAGGCAATCAGCCCCAGCATTTT

V: TRBV7-6
J: TRBJ2-1
size: many
D: -
CDR3: CASSSLSGEQFF
DNA: TGTGCCAGCAGCTCCCTGTCTGGTGAGCAGTTCTTC

V: TRBV7-2
J: TRBJ2-4
size: few
D: -
CDR3: CASSLGVLAGQSGIQYF
DNA: TGTGCCAGCAGCTTAGGTGTGCTAGCAGGTCAGAGCGGCATTCAGTACTTC

V: TRBV11-2
J: TRBJ2-7
size: few
D: -
CDR3: CASSLLHEQYF
DNA: TGTGCCAGCAGCTTACTCCACGAGCAGTACTTC

V: TRBV7-2
J: TRBJ2-2
size: many
D: -
CDR3: CASSWGQSPGELFF
DNA: TGTGCCAGCAGCTGGGGACAATCGCCCGGGGAGCTGTTTTTT

V: TRBV7-8
J: TRBJ2-2
size: many
D: -
CDR3: CASSVNLAHLTGELFF
DNA: TGTGCCAGCAGCGTTAATCTAGCACACCTCACCGGGGAGCTGTTTTTT

V: TRBV5-1
J: TRBJ2-5
size: -
D: TRBD2
CDR3: CASSLAAGRETQYF
DNA: TGCGCCAGCAGCTTGGCAGCGGGGAGAGAGACCCAGTACTTC

V: TRBV28
J: TRBJ1-5
size: many
D: TRBD1
CDR3: CASSGNRGNQPQHF
DNA: TGTGCCAGCAGTGGAAACAGGGGTAATCAGCCCCAGCATTTT

V: TRBV7-6
J: TRBJ2-1
size: many
D: TRBD2
CDR3: CASSLIAGGPGEQFF
DNA: TGTGCCAGCAGCCTCATAGCGGGGGGGCCAGGTGAGCAGTTCTTC

V: TRBV10-3
J: TRBJ2-5
size: -
D: TRBD1
CDR3: CAISESGQGETQYF
DNA: TGTGCCATCAGTGAGTCAGGACAGGGCGAGACCCAGTACTTC

V: TRBV5-4
J: TRBJ1-1
size: many
D: TRBD1
CDR3: CASSQPGQGFEAFF
DNA: TGTGCCAGCAGCCAACCGGGACAGGGGTTTGAAGCTTTCTTT

V: TRBV20-1
J: TRBJ2-3
size: -
D: -
CDR3: CSARLEGMGDTQYF
DNA: TGCAGTGCTCGGCTAGAAGGGATGGGAGATACGCAGTATTTT

V: TRBV18
J: TRBJ2-7
size: many
D: TRBD1
CDR3: CASSLMGQGAYEQYF
DNA: TGTGCCAGCTCCCTTATGGGACAGGGAGCCTACGAGCAGTACTTC

V: TRBV28
J: TRBJ2-7
size: -
D: -
CDR3: CASTWVRATEQYF
DNA: TGTGCCAGCACCTGGGTCCGGGCGACCGAGCAGTACTTC

V: TRBV9
J: TRBJ2-3
size: few
D: -
CDR3: CASSVRGSSTDTQYF
DNA: TGTGCCAGCAGCGTAAGGGGGTCTAGCACAGATACGCAGTATTTT

V: TRBV7-7
J: TRBJ1-6
size: -
D: -
CDR3: CASSLEMGTPLHF
DNA: TGTGCTAGCAGCTTAGAGATGGGAACACCCCTCCACTTT

V: TRBV7-6
J: TRBJ1-1
size: many
D: -
CDR3: CASSLGLGGRHPEAFF
DNA: TGTGCCAGCAGCTTAGGTCTCGGGGGGCGTCACCCTGAAGCTTTCTTT

V: TRBV13
J: TRBJ2-3
size: few
D: -
CDR3: CASSLRQRAFADTQYF
DNA: TGTGCCAGCAGCTTACGACAGAGGGCCTTCGCAGATACGCAGTATTTT

V: TRBV12-3/TRBV12-4
J: TRBJ2-2
size: many
D: -
CDR3: CASTRSPTGELFF
DNA: TGTGCCAGCACAAGAAGTCCGACCGGGGAGCTGTTTTTT

V: TRBV29-1
J: TRBJ1-5
size: few
D: TRBD1
CDR3: CSVGQANQPQHF
DNA: TGCAGCGTGGGACAGGCAAATCAGCCCCAGCATTTT

V: TRBV7-9
J: TRBJ2-1
size: many
D: -
CDR3: CASSVTVEQFF
DNA: TGTGCCAGCAGCGTGACAGTTGAGCAGTTCTTC

V: TRBV7-6
J: TRBJ2-1
size: many
D: -
CDR3: CASSLMTPNNPHEQFF
DNA: TGTGCCAGCAGCTTAATGACTCCGAATAATCCCCATGAGCAGTTCTTC

V: TRBV29-1
J: TRBJ2-6
size: -
D: -
CDR3: CSVEAGANVLTF
DNA: TGCAGCGTTGAAGCAGGGGCCAACGTCCTGACTTTC

V: TRBV19
J: TRBJ2-5
size: many
D: -
CDR3: CASSTHDGGTETQYF
DNA: TGTGCCAGTAGTACCCATGACGGAGGGACAGAGACCCAGTACTTC

V: TRBV6-2/TRBV6-3
J: TRBJ2-2
size: few
D: TRBD2
CDR3: CASSPGLAGATDTGELFF
DNA: TGTGCCAGCAGTCCCGGACTAGCGGGGGCTACGGACACCGGGGAGCTGTTTTTT

V: TRBV12-3/TRBV12-4
J: TRBJ1-1
size: -
D: -
CDR3: CASSLRETTEAFF
DNA: TGTGCCAGCAGTTTAAGGGAGACCACTGAAGCTTTCTTT